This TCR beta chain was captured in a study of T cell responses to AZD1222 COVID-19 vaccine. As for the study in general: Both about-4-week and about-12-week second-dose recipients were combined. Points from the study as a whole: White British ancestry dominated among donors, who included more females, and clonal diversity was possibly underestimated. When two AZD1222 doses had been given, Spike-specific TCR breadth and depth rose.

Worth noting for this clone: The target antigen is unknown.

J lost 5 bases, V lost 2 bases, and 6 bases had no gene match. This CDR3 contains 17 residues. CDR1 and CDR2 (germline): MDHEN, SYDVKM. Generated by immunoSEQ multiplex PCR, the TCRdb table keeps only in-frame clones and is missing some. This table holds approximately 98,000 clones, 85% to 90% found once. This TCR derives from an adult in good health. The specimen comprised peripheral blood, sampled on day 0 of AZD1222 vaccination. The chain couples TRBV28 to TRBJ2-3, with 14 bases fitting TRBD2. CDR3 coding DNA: TGTGCCAGCAGTTTAATAGGGACTAGCGGGGGCGGAGATACGCAGTATTTT. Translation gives CASSLIGTSGGGDTQYF.